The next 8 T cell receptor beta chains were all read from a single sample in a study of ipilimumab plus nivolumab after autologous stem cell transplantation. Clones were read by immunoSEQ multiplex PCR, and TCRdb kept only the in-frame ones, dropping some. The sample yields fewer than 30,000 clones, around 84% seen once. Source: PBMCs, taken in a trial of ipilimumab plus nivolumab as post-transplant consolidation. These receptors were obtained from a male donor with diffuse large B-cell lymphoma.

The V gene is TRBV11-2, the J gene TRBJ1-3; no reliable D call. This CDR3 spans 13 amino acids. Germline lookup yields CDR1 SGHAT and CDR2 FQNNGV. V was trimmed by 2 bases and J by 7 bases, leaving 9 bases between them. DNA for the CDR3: TGTGCCAGCAGCTTAAGTGAGAGGAACACCATATATTTT. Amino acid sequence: CASSLSERNTIYF.

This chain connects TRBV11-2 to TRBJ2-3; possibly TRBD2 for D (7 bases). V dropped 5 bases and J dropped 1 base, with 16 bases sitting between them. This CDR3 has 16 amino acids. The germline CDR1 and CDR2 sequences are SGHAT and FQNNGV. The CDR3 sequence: CASSQTRGGGTDTQYF. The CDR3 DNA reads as TGTGCCAGCAGCCAAACTAGGGGGGGTGGCACAGATACGCAGTATTTT.

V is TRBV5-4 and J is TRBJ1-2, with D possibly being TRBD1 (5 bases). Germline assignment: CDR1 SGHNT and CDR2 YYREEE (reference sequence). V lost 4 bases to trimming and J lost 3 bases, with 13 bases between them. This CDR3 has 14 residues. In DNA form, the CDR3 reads TGTGCCAGCAGCACAACTTCGGGGGACTATGGCTACACCTTC. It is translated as CASSTTSGDYGYTF.

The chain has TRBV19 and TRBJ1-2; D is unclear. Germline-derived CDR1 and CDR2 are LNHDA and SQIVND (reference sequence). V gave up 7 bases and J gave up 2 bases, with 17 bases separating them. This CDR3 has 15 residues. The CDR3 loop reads CASTKSGLGNYGYTF. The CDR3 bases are TGTGCCAGTACTAAATCGGGGTTAGGGAACTATGGCTACACCTTC. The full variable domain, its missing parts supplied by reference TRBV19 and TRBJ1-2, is DGGITQSPKYLFRKEGQNVTLSCEQNLNHDAMYWYRQDPGQGLRLIYYSQIVNDFQKGDIAEGYSVSREKKESFPLTVTSAQKNPTAFYLCASTKSGLGNYGYTFGSGTRLTVV.

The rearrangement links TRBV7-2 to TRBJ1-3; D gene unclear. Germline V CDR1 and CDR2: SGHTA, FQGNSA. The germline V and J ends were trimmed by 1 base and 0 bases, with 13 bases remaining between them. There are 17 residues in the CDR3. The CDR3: CASSLVGLGNSGNTIYF. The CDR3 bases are TGTGCCAGCAGCTTAGTTGGCCTCGGGAACTCTGGAAACACCATATATTTT.

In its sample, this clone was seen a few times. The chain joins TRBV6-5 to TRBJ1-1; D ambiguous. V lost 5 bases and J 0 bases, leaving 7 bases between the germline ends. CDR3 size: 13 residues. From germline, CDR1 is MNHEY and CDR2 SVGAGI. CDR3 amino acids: CASSGPMNTEAFF. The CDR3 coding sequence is TGTGCCAGCAGTGGCCCAATGAACACTGAAGCTTTCTTT.

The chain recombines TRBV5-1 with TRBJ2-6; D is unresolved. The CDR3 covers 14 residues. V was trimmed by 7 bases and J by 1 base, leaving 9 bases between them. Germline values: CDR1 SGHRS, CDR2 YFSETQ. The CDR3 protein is CASGYGSGANVLTF. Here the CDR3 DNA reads TGCGCCAGCGGCTACGGATCTGGGGCCAACGTCCTGACTTTC.

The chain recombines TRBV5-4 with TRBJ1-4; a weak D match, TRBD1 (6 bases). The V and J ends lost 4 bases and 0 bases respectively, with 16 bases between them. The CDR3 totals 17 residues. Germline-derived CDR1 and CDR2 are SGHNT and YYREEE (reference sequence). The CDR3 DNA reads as TGTGCCAGCAGCCCCCGCCCCGGACAGTCAACTAATGAAAAACTGTTTTTT. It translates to CASSPRPGQSTNEKLFF.